The entry below describes one T cell receptor beta chain. Its antigen is currently not known. Base qualities are missing; no much larger clone stands one base away. Enrolling through a virtual design, the prospective study's participants ranged in age from roughly 18 to 100 years and lived across more than 20 United States geographic areas. In the prospective study, participants were assigned to cohorts based on the clinical history participants reported in a screening survey and a study questionnaire. ImmuneRACE Cohort 3 recovered participants were defined by two consecutive negative NP/OP PCR tests, healthcare professional clearance, or symptom resolution. In the prospective study, mobile phlebotomists collected whole blood, serum and a nasopharyngeal or oropharyngeal swab from each participant. Over a roughly two-month period, participants in the prospective study had the option of providing additional blood draws and questionnaires. Blood samples from the prospective study were shipped frozen or at room temperature prior to DNA extraction.

TCRbeta CDR3 regions were amplified from genomic DNA using the immunoSEQ Assay, a bias-controlled multiplex PCR. The authors processed their data as follows. The number of nucleated cells in each sample was estimated by amplification of reference gene primers within the assay. To quantify the absolute abundance of each unique TCRbeta CDR3 rearrangement, sequence reads were collapsed and filtered. For each sample, productive Simpson clonality was calculated as the square root of Simpson's diversity index across productive rearrangements. The source is immuneACCESS, and TCRdb retained only in-frame sequences with V and J called. Part of the clones is not carried over; for the studies checked, unresolved V genes explain less than half of this, and the remainder is unexplained. V, J and clone size were drawn from that table, and D and trimming were deduced from the DNA. The sample table records a few hundred thousand clones; 70% to 90% of these occur just once. The ten largest account for 4.3% of the sample.

This record belongs to a study of blood T cell repertoires in COVID-19 (dated by TCRdb to 2018 to 2021). General notes on the study: Collaborator samples came from the United States, Italy and Spain and covered acute and convalescent phases of COVID-19. The prospective study material was composed of cDNA or gDNA derived from T cells, B-cell-depleted T cells, or PBMCs. A de-identified subject ID, COVID-19 status, age in years and sex were almost always included in the sample metadata. HLA class I and class II types, where available, came from metadata supplied by the sample provider rather than from assay-based typing. The dataset comprised deeply sampled blood TCRbeta repertoires from subjects exposed to, actively infected with, or recovered from COVID-19. The samples were drawn from the first 160 participants of the ongoing ImmuneRACE study and from 950 to 1,500 subjects provided by 6 global collaborators. The repertoires were made available in a free public database intended to serve as a resource for research on the immune response to SARS-CoV-2. Findings and caveats that apply to the study as a whole: How much clinical and demographic metadata was included differed by source and by participant, and the metadata was provided uncurated.

From the germline V gene, CDR1 is KGHSH and CDR2 is LQKENI. Compared with germline, V lacks 1 base and J lacks 0 bases; bases without a gene match: 6. From its cysteine to its phenylalanine, the CDR3 spans 19 amino acids. This entry keeps only the CDR3 DNA: 57 bases, framed from base 1. The TCR sequence derives from a woman aged 30 to 39 who had recovered from COVID-19. Sequenced input: PBMCs or T cells enriched from blood (not recorded which). The sequence joins TRBV18 to TRBJ2-2; 12 junctional bases match TRBD2. The sequenced DNA: TGTGCCAGCTCACCACTTACTAGCGGGAGGACCGCGAACACCGGGGAGCTGTTTTTT. Protein translation: CASSPLTSGRTANTGELFF.